What follows are 12 T cell receptor beta chains derived from one specimen sequenced in a study of blood T cell repertoires in COVID-19 (dated by TCRdb to 2020 to 2021). Library generation was performed with the immunoSEQ multiplex PCR assay. The clones in this table, taken by TCRdb from immuneACCESS, are in-frame only. Not every clone is retained; where verified, under half of the shortfall comes from an unresolved V gene, and the cause of the rest is unknown. The sample table lists around 72,000 clones, about 80% of them with a count of one. The ten largest clones capture 18% of the sample. The sample was peripheral blood. These TCRs come from a human donor in a cohort sampled during active COVID-19.

There are a few counts of this clone. The rearrangement uses TRBV4-1 and TRBJ1-2; a weak D match, TRBD1 (5 bases). Germline assignment: CDR1 MGHRA and CDR2 YSYEKL. V was trimmed by 5 bases and J by 4 bases, leaving 8 bases between them. The CDR3 is made up of 12 amino acids. CDR3 in amino acids: CASSGQGYGYTF. CDR3 in DNA: TGCGCCAGCAGCGGTCAGGGCTATGGCTACACCTTC.

The V and J genes are TRBV19 and TRBJ1-2; D remains unclear. Germline loops: CDR1 LNHDA, CDR2 SQIVND (reference sequence). CDR3 length: 13 residues. Trimming took off 6 bases at V and 0 bases at J, with 8 bases between the two ends. The CDR3 nucleotides read TGTGCCAGTAGCACACAGTCTAACTATGGCTACACCTTC. Translating it yields CASSTQSNYGYTF.

The chain's CDR3 is CASSMGQNGYTF. The CDR3 DNA reads as TGTGCCAGTAGTATGGGGCAGAATGGCTACACCTTC. This chain links TRBV19 with TRBJ1-2, with a tentative D call TRBD1 (5 bases). This CDR3 has 12 amino acids. The germline V gene encodes CDR1 LNHDA and CDR2 SQIVND (reference sequence). The V gene lost 3 bases and the J gene lost 6 bases, with 8 bases spanning the gap.

This clone appeared once. Here the CDR3 DNA reads TGCGCCAGCAGCCAAGATAGACTTTCCTACGAGCAGTACTTC. It translates to CASSQDRLSYEQYF. The rearrangement uses TRBV4-1 and TRBJ2-7; no clear D. There are 14 residues in the CDR3. Deletions cut 0 bases from V and 1 base from J, with 7 bases between. In germline, CDR1 is MGHRA, CDR2 YSYEKL.

The gene calls are TRBV4-2 and TRBJ2-7; D is possibly TRBD1 (6 bases). Germline CDR1 is LGHNA and CDR2 is YNFKEQ. The CDR3 is 15 amino acids. The ends were cut back, 1 base at V and 6 bases at J, with 16 bases in the middle. The chain's CDR3 is CASSQGMGHGTEQYF. Here the CDR3 DNA reads TGTGCCAGCAGCCAAGGCATGGGACATGGAACCGAGCAGTACTTC.

This clone was counted a few times. At one end the junction does not follow the germline gene, possibly because of a read error. This chain joins TRBV2 and TRBJ1-4; TRBD1 matches 7 bases. CDR3 length: 16 residues. CDR1 is SNHLY and CDR2 is FYNNEI in the germline V gene. This CDR3 is CASREGPWDRQEKLFF. The CDR3 DNA follows: TGTGCCAGCCGTGAAGGGCCTTGGGACAGACAAGAAAAACTGTTTTTT.

The chain uses TRBV29-1 and TRBJ1-2, with D maybe TRBD1 (6 bases). CDR1 is SQVTM, CDR2 ANQGSEA, per germline. The CDR3 contains 14 residues. Trimming stripped 5 bases from V and 2 bases from J, with 15 bases between. The CDR3 loop is CSVRNSGANYGYTF. CDR3 in DNA: TGCAGCGTTCGAAATTCAGGGGCCAACTATGGCTACACCTTC.

The rearrangement uses TRBV5-6 and TRBJ1-2, with 8 bases that match TRBD1. CDR3 length equals 15 residues. The germline CDR1 and CDR2 sequences are SGHDT and YYEEEE. V lost 5 bases and J lost 4; bases outside the gene matches: 10. The CDR3 DNA reads TGTGCCAGCAGTTTGAAGGACAGGGAGTCCTATGGCTACACCTTC. As protein: CASSLKDRESYGYTF.

This clone was detected a few times. In the same sample, other DNA sequences code for this CDR3. The chain uses TRBV18 and TRBJ2-7, with a tentative D call TRBD2 (5 bases). From germline, CDR1 is KGHSH and CDR2 LQKENI. This CDR3 contains 13 residues. Trimming stripped 2 bases from V and 5 bases from J, with 10 bases between. The CDR3 bases are TGTGCCAGCTCACCAGCGGGTGGGCACGAGCAGTACTTC. Amino acid sequence: CASSPAGGHEQYF.

V and J are TRBV20-1 and TRBJ1-1; D remains ambiguous. Germline CDR1 DFQATT, CDR2 SNEGSKA (reference sequence). With 4 bases removed from V and 1 base from J, the gap between germline ends came to 4 bases. The CDR3 is 11 residues long. The CDR3 reads CSANKNTEAFF. In DNA, the CDR3 is TGCAGTGCTAACAAGAACACTGAAGCTTTCTTT.

This chain links TRBV5-1 with TRBJ2-1, with 14 bases aligning to TRBD2. The CDR3 covers 18 residues. Germline lookup yields CDR1 SGHRS and CDR2 YFSETQ. The junction had 6 bases not matched to a gene; V was cut back by 0 bases and J by 4 bases. CDR3 nucleotide sequence: TGCGCCAGCAGCTTGGTGGGACTAGCGGGGGTCCCATACAATGAGCAGTTCTTC. Encoded protein: CASSLVGLAGVPYNEQFF.

The chain has TRBV5-6 and TRBJ1-5, with D maybe TRBD1 (5 bases). CDR1 is SGHDT and CDR2 is YYEEEE in the germline V gene. This CDR3 has 15 residues. Trimming stripped 2 bases from V and 5 bases from J, with 14 bases between. CDR3: CASSFFLGGDQPQHF. In DNA form, the CDR3 reads TGTGCCAGCAGCTTCTTCCTCGGGGGGGATCAGCCCCAGCATTTT. The full variable domain, in which reference TRBV5-6 and TRBJ1-5 provide the parts outside the CDR3, is DAGVTQSPTHLIKTRGQQVTLRCSPKSGHDTVSWYQQALGQGPQFIFQYYEEEERQRGNFPDRFSGHQFPNYSSELNVNALLLGDSALYLCASSFFLGGDQPQHFGDGTRLSIL.